This TCR beta chain was found in a study of CD8 T cells in Susac syndrome. Whole-study findings and limits: By the study's own acknowledgment, its TCR sequencing and HLA analysis included relatively few individuals.

When the RNA was reverse transcribed, random hexamers were used with an input of roughly 0.45 to 1 ug. Coverage of TCR beta CDR3 amplification by immunoSEQ multiplex PCR extended to 54 Vbeta and 13 Jbeta. TCRdb re-called the immunoSEQ multiplex PCR reads with MiXCR, one entry per CDR3 protein. Among some 170,000 distinct CDR3 sequences listed, 93% were seen once. The study used healthy donors as controls matched for age and sex. TEMRA cells were FACS-enriched and CD8+ and CD4+ T cells negatively isolated. With 0 bases removed from V and 6 bases from J, the gap between germline ends came to 13 bases. The CDR3 contains 14 residues. Germline V lookup: CDR1 SGDLS, CDR2 YYNGEE. Note on this clonotype: Its antigen is not identified.

The TCR originated in a human donor in good health. V is TRBV9 and J is TRBJ2-7; D perhaps matches TRBD1 (6 bases). Sample: CD4+ T cells from PBMCs. The CDR3 DNA reads TGTGCCAGCAGCGTAGAGCCAGGGGACGCCGAGCAGTACTTC. Its protein is CASSVEPGDAEQYF.